The next 18 T cell receptor beta chains were all read from a single sample in a study of blood T cell repertoires in COVID-19. Repertoires were generated with immunoSEQ multiplex PCR, while TCRdb's copy carries only in-frame clones and drops some. Of under 250,000 clones in the sample, 75% to 85% were seen once. What was sequenced was peripheral blood. Receptor source: a human donor in a cohort sampled during active COVID-19.

This chain links TRBV5-1 with TRBJ2-2; 8 nucleotides line up with TRBD2. Germline assignment: CDR1 SGHRS and CDR2 YFSETQ. The CDR3 runs 16 residues. With V trimmed by 0 bases and J by 7 bases, 8 bases remained unmatched. CDR3: CASSLVLSGVHGELFF. The CDR3 region has the DNA TGCGCCAGCAGCTTGGTCCTTAGCGGGGTTCACGGGGAGCTGTTTTTT. Full variable domain (remainder filled in from reference TRBV5-1 and TRBJ2-2): KAGVTQTPRYLIKTRGQQVTLSCSPISGHRSVSWYQQTPGQGLQFLFEYFSETQRNKGNFPGRFSGRQFSNSRSEMNVSTLELGDSALYLCASSLVLSGVHGELFFGEGSRLTVL.

The chain has TRBV19 and TRBJ1-5, with D maybe TRBD1 (6 bases). Germline-derived CDR1 and CDR2 are LNHDA and SQIVND (reference sequence). V was trimmed by 5 bases and J by 5 bases, leaving 10 bases between them. This CDR3 has 13 amino acids. The CDR3 reads CASSGSGDQPQHF. The DNA for the CDR3 is TGTGCCAGTAGTGGCTCAGGGGATCAGCCCCAGCATTTT.

The V and J genes are TRBV18 and TRBJ2-1; 9 bases align to TRBD2. CDR3 size: 16 residues. CDR1 and CDR2 (germline): KGHSH, LQKENI. Germline trimming cut 3 bases from V and 6 bases from J; bases unmatched to any gene: 9. CDR3 nucleotide sequence: TGTGCCAGCTCACCTGAAGGCGGGAGGGGGCTCAATGAGCAGTTCTTC. Translated, it gives CASSPEGGRGLNEQFF.

V and J are TRBV27 and TRBJ2-2; D uncertain. This CDR3 region has 16 residues. Germline CDR1 is MNHEY and CDR2 is SMNVEV (reference sequence). The V end was cut by 5 bases, the J end by 0 bases, with 13 bases between. Here the CDR3 reads CASSRSRSANTGELFF. Written as DNA, the CDR3 is TGTGCCAGCAGTCGATCCAGATCTGCGAACACCGGGGAGCTGTTTTTT.

The chain carries TRBV4-2 and TRBJ1-2; D uncertain. From germline, CDR1 is LGHNA and CDR2 YNFKEQ. V lost 0 bases and J lost 0, with 8 bases in between. The CDR3 runs to 15 residues. The CDR3 is CASSQEAGTNYGYTF. In DNA, the CDR3 is TGTGCCAGCAGCCAAGAAGCGGGCACTAACTATGGCTACACCTTC.

The genes are TRBV15 and TRBJ1-5; weak D call: TRBD1 (5 bases). CDR1 and CDR2 (germline): LNHNV, YYDKDF (reference sequence). The CDR3 length is 17 residues. Trimming removed 3 bases from V and 2 bases from J, with 17 bases in between. CDR3 region: CATSRGGSGAGNQPQHF. CDR3 nucleotides: TGTGCCACCAGCAGGGGGGGATCCGGGGCGGGCAATCAGCCCCAGCATTTT.

This sequence joins TRBV7-8 and TRBJ2-5; a weak D match, TRBD1 (7 bases). CDR3 length: 15 residues. Per the germline V gene, CDR1 is SGHVS and CDR2 is FQNEAQ. The V end lost 5 bases, the J end lost 5 bases, and 18 bases lay between the germline ends. In DNA form, the CDR3 reads TGTGCCAGCAGCCTAGTCCAGGGGGGCGATGAGACCCAGTACTTC. The encoded protein is CASSLVQGGDETQYF. Filled out from reference TRBV7-8 and TRBJ2-5, the complete variable domain reads GAGVSQSPRYKVAKRGQDVALRCDPISGHVSLFWYQQALGQGPEFLTYFQNEAQLDKSGLPSDRFFAERPEGSVSTLKIQRTQQEDSAVYLCASSLVQGGDETQYFGPGTRLLVL.

This chain joins TRBV11-2 and TRBJ1-5; D possibly corresponds to TRBD1 (5 bases). Germline V gene lookup returns CDR1 SGHAT and CDR2 FQNNGV. The V end lost 0 bases, the J end lost 7 bases, and 7 bases lay between the germline ends. The CDR3 loop spans 13 amino acids. As DNA, the CDR3 is TGTGCCAGCAGCTTAGAGGGGGGGCAGCCCCAGCATTTT. This sequence encodes CASSLEGGQPQHF.

The chain recombines TRBV19 with TRBJ2-5, with 8 bases identical to TRBD2. CDR3 length: 16 amino acids. CDR1 is LNHDA and CDR2 is SQIVND in the germline V gene (reference sequence). The trim removed 2 bases at V and 5 bases at J, leaving 10 bases unmatched. The DNA of the CDR3 is TGTGCCAGTAGTATATTACCGGGAGGGCCGGTTGAGACCCAGTACTTC. Residues: CASSILPGGPVETQYF. The whole variable domain, remainder taken from reference TRBV19 and TRBJ2-5, is DGGITQSPKYLFRKEGQNVTLSCEQNLNHDAMYWYRQDPGQGLRLIYYSQIVNDFQKGDIAEGYSVSREKKESFPLTVTSAQKNPTAFYLCASSILPGGPVETQYFGPGTRLLVL.

This sequence joins TRBV12-3 or TRBV12-4 and TRBJ1-3, with D hard to call. The CDR3 has 12 residues. Between the trimmed V and J ends, which lost 6 bases and 4 bases, there was a span of 7 bases. The CDR3 nucleotides read TGTGCCAGCAGGGGAGCCGGAAACACCATATATTTT. Residues: CASRGAGNTIYF.

V usage is TRBV6-2 or TRBV6-3 and J usage is TRBJ2-7; D not certain. In germline, CDR1 is MNHEY, CDR2 SVGEGT. This CDR3 comprises 11 residues. V was pared by 4 bases and J by 3 bases, with 4 bases between. DNA for the CDR3: TGTGCCAGCAGTTTTTACTACGAGCAGTACTTC. Its translation is CASSFYYEQYF.

The rearrangement links TRBV2 to TRBJ2-1; no clear D gene. The CDR3 is made up of 11 amino acids. Germline V gene sequence: CDR1 SNHLY, CDR2 FYNNEI. V was clipped by 6 bases and J by 9 bases, with 9 bases between them. The CDR3 coding sequence is TGTGCCAGCAGGGCAGGTAGTGAGCAGTTCTTC. Encoded protein: CASRAGSEQFF.

The chain uses TRBV6-4 and TRBJ1-2; D unclear. The V end was cut by 2 bases, the J end by 0 bases, with 7 bases between. CDR3 length: 14 residues. Germline CDR1 is MRHNA and CDR2 is SNTAGT. The CDR3 sequence: CASSDRQPNYGYTF. Written as DNA, the CDR3 is TGTGCCAGCAGTGACCGACAACCTAACTATGGCTACACCTTC.

The rearrangement links TRBV5-4 to TRBJ1-1; unclear D gene. The germline gives CDR1 SGHNT, CDR2 YYREEE (reference sequence). V lost 7 bases and J 2 bases, leaving 6 bases between the germline ends. The CDR3 runs to 11 residues. CDR3 DNA: TGTGCCAGCGAGACAAACACTGAAGCTTTCTTT. Protein sequence: CASETNTEAFF.

V usage is TRBV5-4 and J usage is TRBJ2-2; TRBD2 matches 7 bases. Germline trimming cut 4 bases from V and 7 bases from J; bases unmatched to any gene: 1. This CDR3 is 12 amino acids long. The germline gives CDR1 SGHNT, CDR2 YYREEE (reference sequence). CDR3 protein: CASSREVGELFF. The CDR3 DNA reads TGTGCCAGCAGCCGGGAGGTCGGGGAGCTGTTTTTT.

The rearrangement links TRBV27 to TRBJ1-2, with D perhaps matching TRBD1 (5 bases). In germline, CDR1 is MNHEY, CDR2 SMNVEV (reference sequence). With 1 base removed from V and 2 bases from J, the gap between germline ends came to 8 bases. CDR3 length: 14 amino acids. CDR3 bases: TGTGCCAGCAGTTTATATGGGGGGAACTATGGCTACACCTTC. Residues: CASSLYGGNYGYTF.

Points on this clone: One end of the junction does not line up with germline, which may come from a read error. This chain joins TRBV28 and TRBJ2-6, with TRBD2 identical over 13 bases. The CDR3 has 14 amino acids. Germline V gene lookup returns CDR1 MDHEN and CDR2 SYDVKM. The CDR3 bases are TGTGCCAGCTTTTCTAGGACTAGCGGGAGAACAAAGTCTTTC. This codes for CASFSRTSGRTKSF.

The chain uses TRBV5-1 and TRBJ1-2, with a tentative D call TRBD1 (5 bases). Germline lookup yields CDR1 SGHRS and CDR2 YFSETQ. The CDR3 totals 13 residues. V was pared by 0 bases and J by 8 bases, with 11 bases between. The CDR3 bases are TGCGCCAGCAGCTTGGGCGGACAAAGCGGCTACACCTTC. Amino acid sequence: CASSLGGQSGYTF.